A single sample gave rise to the 22 T cell receptor beta chains below, sequenced in a study of T-cell memory formation after mild COVID-19. Each CDR3 protein gets one entry after TCRdb re-called the 5' RACE reads with MiXCR. The sample has about 410,000 distinct CDR3 sequences; about a sixth are singletons. Sequencing used PBMCs or a T cell subset sorted from them (not recorded which). All receptors derive from a man between 18 and 29 years old who had mild COVID-19 (a few samples of this study predate the infection). Cell type and time point are not known.

This clonotype was detected only a few times. This chain links TRBV11-2 with TRBJ2-5; weak D call: TRBD2 (7 bases). The CDR3 consists of 15 residues. The V gene lost 2 bases and the J gene lost 14 bases, with 24 bases spanning the gap. In germline, CDR1 is SGHAT, CDR2 FQNNGV. The CDR3 protein is CASSLLGGGREGRYF. The CDR3 DNA follows: TGTGCCAGCAGCTTATTGGGCGGGGGCCGCGAGGGTCGATACTTC. Supplemented by reference TRBV11-2 and TRBJ2-5, the full variable domain reads EAGVAQSPRYKIIEKRQSVAFWCNPISGHATLYWYQQILGQGPKLLIQFQNNGVVDDSQLPKDRFSAERLKGVDSTLKIQPAKLEDSAVYLCASSLLGGGREGRYFGPGTRLLVL.

This clonotype was counted a few times. The chain recombines TRBV7-9 with TRBJ2-7; D unresolved. Germline loops: CDR1 SEHNR, CDR2 FQNEAQ (reference sequence). The germline V and J ends were trimmed by 5 bases and 0 bases, with 14 bases remaining between them. The CDR3 length is 15 residues. CDR3 region: CASSQRSAASYEQYF. The CDR3 nucleotides are TGTGCCAGCAGCCAACGGTCGGCAGCCTCCTACGAGCAGTACTTC.

The rearrangement uses TRBV6-5 and TRBJ1-1, with unresolved D. V was shortened by 2 bases and J by 2 bases, with 12 bases between the two germline ends. This CDR3 comprises 15 residues. Germline assignment: CDR1 MNHEY and CDR2 SVGAGI. The CDR3 here is CASSYKETPNTEAFF. The CDR3 nucleotides are TGTGCCAGCAGTTACAAGGAGACACCCAACACTGAAGCTTTCTTT.

This clonotype turned up a few times. The chain carries TRBV5-1 and TRBJ2-3, with 8 bases aligning to TRBD1. Germline assignment: CDR1 SGHRS and CDR2 YFSETQ. The V and J ends lost 7 bases and 0 bases, in that order; junction bases with no gene match: 7. This CDR3 is built from 15 residues. The CDR3 coding sequence is TGCGCCAGCGGGTCGAACAGGGGGAGCACAGATACGCAGTATTTT. Translated, it gives CASGSNRGSTDTQYF.

The rearrangement uses TRBV12-3 or TRBV12-4 and TRBJ2-4; D unresolved. The CDR3 length is 13 residues. The V gene lost 4 bases and the J gene lost 6 bases, with 10 bases spanning the gap. CDR3: CASSSGWGNIQYF. CDR3 nucleotide sequence: TGTGCCAGCAGTTCTGGGTGGGGAAACATTCAGTACTTC.

This chain links TRBV13 with TRBJ1-4, with D unresolved. CDR1 and CDR2 from the germline V gene are PRHDT and FYEKMQ (reference sequence). This CDR3 is built from 15 residues. The V end was cut by 4 bases, the J end by 7 bases, with 16 bases between. This CDR3 is CASSSRSLTLEKLFF. In nucleotides, the CDR3 is TGTGCCAGCAGCTCGCGGAGCCTTACCCTTGAAAAACTGTTTTTT.

The rearrangement uses TRBV19 and TRBJ1-1; tentative D call: TRBD1 (6 bases). CDR3 length equals 14 residues. Per germline, CDR1 LNHDA and CDR2 SQIVND (reference sequence). Trimming pared 6 bases from V and 5 bases from J, leaving 16 bases between. CDR3: CASRAAGAWTEAFF. CDR3 in DNA: TGTGCCAGTAGGGCTGCAGGGGCTTGGACTGAAGCTTTCTTT.

The chain recombines TRBV7-9 with TRBJ1-1, with D perhaps matching TRBD1 (6 bases). V shed 7 bases and J shed 1 base, with 16 bases lying between them. This CDR3 spans 15 amino acids. Germline V lookup: CDR1 SEHNR, CDR2 FQNEAQ (reference sequence). This CDR3 is CASTTGTTGNTEAFF. The CDR3 DNA sequence: TGTGCCAGCACCACTGGGACGACAGGGAACACTGAAGCTTTCTTT.

This clonotype was found a few times. The chain joins TRBV7-2 to TRBJ2-7, with TRBD1 matching 8 bases. The CDR3 is 15 residues long. The germline gives CDR1 SGHTA, CDR2 FQGNSA. The junction had 7 bases not matched to a gene; V was cut back by 1 base and J by 5 bases. The CDR3 is CASSLGTGGGNEQYF. In nucleotides, the CDR3 is TGTGCCAGCAGCTTAGGCACAGGGGGAGGAAACGAGCAGTACTTC. Combining the CDR3 with reference TRBV7-2 and TRBJ2-7 gives the whole variable domain GAGVSQSPSNKVTEKGKDVELRCDPISGHTALYWYRQSLGQGLEFLIYFQGNSAPDKSGLPSDRFSAERTGGSVSTLTIQRTQQEDSAVYLCASSLGTGGGNEQYFGPGTRLTVT.

This clonotype was recorded only once. The chain carries TRBV21-1 and TRBJ2-2; the table assigns TRBD2, which was not confirmed against the DNA. TRBV21-1 corresponds to a pseudogene. The CDR3 totals 21 residues. The CDR3 loop is CASSKQRQGLAGAASGGELFF. CDR3 bases: TGTGCCAGCAGCAAACAACGACAGGGGCTAGCGGGGGCGGCGAGCGGAGGGGAGCTGTTTTTT.

This clonotype occurred a few times. The chain is built from TRBV7-3 and TRBJ2-1, with TRBD1 identical over 9 bases. This CDR3 has 15 residues. V lost 5 bases, J lost 6 bases, and 8 bases stayed unmatched. The V gene's germline CDR1 is SGHTA and CDR2 FQGTGA. For the CDR3, the DNA is TGTGCCAGCAGCCCTGCCGGGACAGGGTTCAATGAGCAGTTCTTC. Protein: CASSPAGTGFNEQFF.

The V and J genes are TRBV20-1 and TRBJ2-5; 7 positions match TRBD1. The CDR3 consists of 13 residues. From germline, CDR1 is DFQATT and CDR2 SNEGSKA (reference sequence). Unmatched junction bases numbered 5, after V lost 3 bases and J lost 4 bases. CDR3 bases: TGCAGTGCTAGTTTGCCAGGGGGAGAGACCCAGTACTTC. This translates into CSASLPGGETQYF.

This clonotype was seen a few times. The chain links TRBV5-1 to TRBJ2-7; D unresolved. V was trimmed by 0 bases and J by 0 bases, leaving 13 bases between them. CDR1 is SGHRS and CDR2 is YFSETQ in the germline V gene. This CDR3 region has 16 residues. The CDR3 coding sequence is TGCGCCAGCAGCTTGGCAGATCGCCCCCACTCCTACGAGCAGTACTTC. Encoded protein: CASSLADRPHSYEQYF.

This clonotype was observed a handful of times. The chain links TRBV7-2 to TRBJ2-5; D ambiguous. Trimming stripped 4 bases from V and 6 bases from J, with 9 bases between. This CDR3 comprises 12 residues. The germline gives CDR1 SGHTA, CDR2 FQGNSA. The CDR3 is CASSSPPQTQYF. CDR3 in DNA: TGTGCCAGCAGCTCCCCTCCTCAGACCCAGTACTTC.

This clonotype has just a few counts. This chain joins TRBV29-1 and TRBJ1-2; D is possibly TRBD1 (5 bases). Trimming cost V 6 bases and J 7 bases, with 21 bases left between them. The CDR3 is 14 residues long. Germline V gene sequence: CDR1 SQVTM, CDR2 ANQGSEA. The CDR3, as DNA: TGCAGCGTAACTCCCTCCCAGGGCCAAGGTGGCTACACCTTC. This translates into CSVTPSQGQGGYTF.

This sequence joins TRBV12-2 and TRBJ1-5; TRBD1 is the table's D call, not checked against the DNA. TRBV12-2 is tagged as a pseudogene. The CDR3 covers 18 residues. CDR3 sequence (DNA): TGTGCAAGTCGCTTAGTAGTGGCAGGGGATTATAGCAATCAGCCCCAGCATTTT. Translating gives CASRLVVAGDYSNQPQHF.

The V gene is TRBV7-2, the J gene TRBJ1-1; D remains unclear. Germline V gene sequence: CDR1 SGHTA, CDR2 FQGNSA. Trimming took 5 bases from V and 4 from J, leaving 14 bases between them. The CDR3 length is 14 residues. The DNA of the CDR3 is TGTGCCAGCAGCCGCGCCCTCGCTGGCACTGAAGCTTTCTTT. This codes for CASSRALAGTEAFF.

This clonotype was seen a few times. The chain has TRBV11-2 and TRBJ2-1; TRBD1 aligns across 8 bases. Germline V gene data show CDR1 as SGHAT and CDR2 as FQNNGV. V was clipped by 5 bases and J by 7 bases; unmatched bases: 4. The CDR3 runs to 13 residues. CDR3: CASSANRGNEQFF. CDR3 DNA: TGTGCCAGCAGCGCCAACAGGGGGAATGAGCAGTTCTTC.

The rearrangement uses TRBV7-8 and TRBJ1-1; 7 bases align to TRBD1. The CDR3 spans 15 residues. Germline assignment: CDR1 SGHVS and CDR2 FQNEAQ. V lost 5 bases and J lost 4; bases outside the gene matches: 10. CDR3 bases: TGTGCCAGCAGCCCTGGACAGGCCGGGGGCACTGAAGCTTTCTTT. Residues: CASSPGQAGGTEAFF.

This clonotype was recorded at least ten times. DNA for the CDR3: TGTGCCAGCCGACTAGGGGTGACTAGCACAGATACGCAGTATTTT. Translating it yields CASRLGVTSTDTQYF. The chain recombines TRBV6-5 with TRBJ2-3; perhaps TRBD2 as D (6 bases). Germline values: CDR1 MNHEY, CDR2 SVGAGI. V lost 8 bases to trimming and J lost 0 bases, with 15 bases between them. The CDR3 spans 15 residues.

This clonotype was found a few times. CDR3: CASSKGSSSNQPQHF. In DNA form, the CDR3 reads TGTGCCAGTAGTAAGGGGTCATCTAGCAATCAGCCCCAGCATTTT. The rearrangement uses TRBV19 and TRBJ1-5, with D possibly TRBD1 on 5 matching bases. Per germline, CDR1 LNHDA and CDR2 SQIVND (reference sequence). Trimming removed 4 bases at V and 0 bases at J, with 10 bases between. The CDR3 length is 15 residues.

The gene calls are TRBV9 and TRBJ2-2; D may match TRBD1 or TRBD2 (6 bases each). The germline gives CDR1 SGDLS, CDR2 YYNGEE. Trimming cost V 3 bases and J 4 bases, with 16 bases left between them. CDR3 length: 16 amino acids. The CDR3 here is CASSEPGSGATGELFF. The CDR3 region has the DNA TGTGCCAGCAGCGAGCCGGGCTCGGGGGCCACCGGGGAGCTGTTTTTT.